These 23 T cell receptor beta chains came from one sample sequenced in a study of Tregs in tolerant kidney transplant recipients. Using immunoSEQ multiplex PCR, the repertoire was profiled, and TCRdb retains in-frame clones only, with some absent. Of 50,000 to 75,000 clones listed, 80% to 90% were seen once; the top ten hold about 2%. Source: Tregs from blood, taken before the transplant. All receptors derive from a human donor who received a combined kidney and bone marrow transplant.

V usage is TRBV9 and J usage is TRBJ2-1; TRBD2 matches 10 bases. The CDR3 covers 17 residues. After removal of 0 bases from V and 3 bases from J, the junction contained 6 bases not matched to a gene. CDR1 and CDR2 from the germline V gene are SGDLS and YYNGEE. CDR3 bases: TGTGCCAGCAGCGTAGGGGCGAGGACTAGCGGCTACAATGAGCAGTTCTTC. Its protein is CASSVGARTSGYNEQFF.

This clone was counted once. The chain recombines TRBV7-9 with TRBJ1-1; no clear D gene. The CDR3 covers 13 residues. Looked up from germline, CDR1 is SEHNR and CDR2 is FQNEAQ (reference sequence). Between the trimmed V and J ends, which lost 5 bases and 5 bases, there was a span of 12 bases. The CDR3 is CASSPNPRTEAFF. The CDR3 DNA follows: TGTGCCAGCAGCCCCAATCCGAGGACTGAAGCTTTCTTT.

The chain carries TRBV5-6 and TRBJ2-7; 11 bases fit TRBD2. The germline gives CDR1 SGHDT, CDR2 YYEEEE. With 6 bases clipped from V and 5 bases from J, the junction kept 16 bases outside the gene matches. The CDR3 length is 17 residues. This chain's CDR3 is CASTLDRLAGGSHEQYF. The CDR3, as DNA: TGTGCCAGCACCCTGGACCGGCTAGCGGGAGGTTCCCACGAGCAGTACTTC. Supplemented by reference TRBV5-6 and TRBJ2-7, the full variable domain reads DAGVTQSPTHLIKTRGQQVTLRCSPKSGHDTVSWYQQALGQGPQFIFQYYEEEERQRGNFPDRFSGHQFPNYSSELNVNALLLGDSALYLCASTLDRLAGGSHEQYFGPGTRLTVT.

The V call is TRBV25-1, the J call TRBJ2-7, with 9 bases matching TRBD2. CDR1 is MGHDK and CDR2 is SYGVNS in the germline V gene. After removal of 4 bases from V and 7 bases from J, the junction contained 5 bases not matched to a gene. The CDR3 has 13 residues. The CDR3 bases are TGTGCCAGCAGTGTGGCGGGAGGGGGTGAGCAGTACTTC. It specifies CASSVAGGGEQYF.

This chain links TRBV6-5 with TRBJ2-1, with 7 nucleotides matching TRBD2. Germline loops: CDR1 MNHEY, CDR2 SVGAGI. This CDR3 region has 15 residues. The J segment lost 0 bases and the V segment lost 6 bases, leaving 5 bases of the junction unmatched. Here the CDR3 DNA reads TGTGCCAGCAGCCTCGGGAGGAGCTCCTACAATGAGCAGTTCTTC. This codes for CASSLGRSSYNEQFF.

The rearrangement joins TRBV20-1 to TRBJ2-1; D is ambiguous. The germline V gene encodes CDR1 DFQATT and CDR2 SNEGSKA (reference sequence). The CDR3 runs 11 residues. CDR3 protein: CSAAVSDEQFF. DNA for the CDR3: TGCAGCGCGGCAGTTTCTGATGAGCAGTTCTTC.

This clone was observed a single time. V gene TRBV6-1 combines with J gene TRBJ2-7; TRBD1 matches at 8 bases. From germline, CDR1 is MNHNS and CDR2 SASEGT. V shed 4 bases and J 6 bases; nucleotides not matched to a gene: 5. The CDR3 is made up of 13 amino acids. The CDR3 nucleotides are TGTGCCAGCAGTGGAGGACAGGGCTCCGAGCAGTACTTC. Encoded protein: CASSGGQGSEQYF.

The chain has TRBV10-2 and TRBJ2-7; 7 bases map to TRBD1. Looked up from germline, CDR1 is WSHSY and CDR2 is SAAADI. V trimming: 3 bases; J trimming: 7 bases; junction bases outside the gene matches: 21. This CDR3 comprises 18 residues. CDR3 nucleotides: TGCGCCAGCAGTGAAGGGGATTACCCAACAGGGGTGACGGAAGAGCAGTACTTC. Protein: CASSEGDYPTGVTEEQYF.

This clone was seen just once. The V gene is TRBV5-1, the J gene TRBJ2-3; TRBD1 matches 7 bases. The V segment lost 4 bases and the J segment 0 bases; nucleotides outside the gene matches: 8. Germline values: CDR1 SGHRS, CDR2 YFSETQ. The CDR3 length is 16 residues. CDR3 DNA sequence: TGCGCCAGCAGCCCTGGGGACAGAGCAAGCACAGATACGCAGTATTTT. Encoded protein: CASSPGDRASTDTQYF.

This clone was found once. The V gene is TRBV4-1, the J gene TRBJ2-5, with a possible D match to TRBD1 (5 bases). Germline CDR1 reads MGHRA; CDR2 reads YSYEKL. The germline V and J ends were trimmed by 9 bases and 1 base, with 9 bases remaining between them. The CDR3 consists of 12 residues. This CDR3 is CASSRVQETQYF. CDR3 DNA sequence: TGCGCCAGTTCCAGGGTCCAAGAGACCCAGTACTTC.

This clone was picked up one time. The chain carries TRBV9 and TRBJ1-1, with D uncertain. This CDR3 is 14 amino acids long. The V gene lost 0 bases and the J gene lost 0 bases, with 6 bases spanning the gap. The germline CDR1 and CDR2 sequences are SGDLS and YYNGEE. The CDR3 DNA reads TGTGCCAGCAGCGTAGGGGTCATGAACACTGAAGCTTTCTTT. Translation: CASSVGVMNTEAFF.

To note about this clone: Germline and junction disagree at one end, which may indicate a read error. The same CDR3 is also encoded by other DNA sequences in this sample. The rearrangement uses TRBV4-2 and TRBJ1-2, with no clear D. This CDR3 has 15 amino acids. CDR1 and CDR2 from the germline V gene are LGHNA and YNFKEQ. The CDR3: CASSQDEGTNYGYTF. In nucleotides, the CDR3 is TGTGCCAGCAGCCAAGATGAGGGAACTAACTATGGTTACACCTTC.

CDR3 DNA sequence: TGTGCCACCAGCAGAGATCAACCTAGCGTGGTACTAGCCAAAAACATTCAGTACTTC. This sequence encodes CATSRDQPSVVLAKNIQYF. This chain uses TRBV15 with TRBJ2-4; TRBD2 is a possible D gene (6 bases). The CDR3 is made up of 19 amino acids. V shed 0 bases and J shed 0 bases, with 18 bases lying between them. CDR1 is LNHNV, CDR2 YYDKDF, per germline (reference sequence).

The rearrangement uses TRBV27 and TRBJ1-2; 7 bases are shared with TRBD1. This CDR3 has 13 residues. Per the germline V gene, CDR1 is MNHEY and CDR2 is SMNVEV (reference sequence). V shed 4 bases, J shed 4 bases, and the junction held 3 bases outside the gene matches. In DNA, the CDR3 is TGTGCCAGCAGTTACCGACAGGGCTATGGCTACACCTTC. Its protein product is CASSYRQGYGYTF.

This chain joins TRBV7-6 and TRBJ2-1; no reliable D call. V shed 2 bases and J shed 0 bases, with 11 bases lying between them. The length of the CDR3 is 16 residues. Germline loops: CDR1 SGHVS, CDR2 FNYEAQ. CDR3 sequence reads: CASSLFSFSSYNEQFF. The DNA of the CDR3 is TGTGCCAGCAGCTTATTCTCTTTCAGCTCCTACAATGAGCAGTTCTTC.

The sample holds one count of this clone. V and J are TRBV28 and TRBJ2-2; unclear D gene. The CDR3 sequence is 14 residues long. Germline V lookup: CDR1 MDHEN, CDR2 SYDVKM. The germline V and J ends were trimmed by 5 bases and 1 base, with 8 bases remaining between them. CDR3 in amino acids: CASSLGRNTGELFF. The CDR3 coding sequence is TGTGCCAGCAGTCTCGGCAGGAACACCGGGGAGCTGTTTTTT. The entire variable domain, with the rest obtained from reference TRBV28 and TRBJ2-2, is as follows: DVKVTQSSRYLVKRTGEKVFLECVQDMDHENMFWYRQDPGLGLRLIYFSYDVKMKEKGDIPEGYSVSREKKERFSLILESASTNQTSMYLCASSLGRNTGELFFGEGSRLTVL.

This chain connects TRBV10-1 to TRBJ2-1; possible D gene TRBD2, 6 bases. The CDR3 is 18 residues long. V gave up 2 bases and J gave up 3 bases, with 20 bases separating them. CDR1 is WNHNN, CDR2 SYGVQD, per germline (reference sequence). CDR3 loop: CASSEVVRDGSGYNEQFF. The CDR3, as DNA: TGCGCCAGCAGTGAGGTCGTGAGGGACGGGAGCGGCTACAATGAGCAGTTCTTC.

The gene calls are TRBV5-4 and TRBJ1-1; D gene uncertain. The germline CDR1 and CDR2 sequences are SGHNT and YYREEE (reference sequence). The CDR3 totals 14 residues. The V end lost 0 bases, the J end lost 0 bases, and 6 bases lay between the germline ends. The CDR3 loop reads CASSLVSVNTEAFF. CDR3 coding DNA: TGTGCCAGCAGCTTGGTTTCTGTGAACACTGAAGCTTTCTTT. Based on the CDR3 plus reference TRBV5-4 and TRBJ1-1, the full variable domain is ETGVTQSPTHLIKTRGQQVTLRCSSQSGHNTVSWYQQALGQGPQFIFQYYREEENGRGNFPPRFSGLQFPNYSSELNVNALELDDSALYLCASSLVSVNTEAFFGQGTRLTVV.

This clone was recorded only once. The chain combines TRBV15 with TRBJ1-5; D is uncertain. Deletions cut 1 base from V and 0 bases from J, with 10 bases between. The CDR3 sequence is 16 residues long. From germline, CDR1 is LNHNV and CDR2 YYDKDF (reference sequence). CDR3 protein: CATSRGDIYSNQPQHF. CDR3 DNA sequence: TGTGCCACCAGCAGAGGAGACATCTATAGCAATCAGCCCCAGCATTTT.

The chain recombines TRBV18 with TRBJ2-1; maybe TRBD2 (5 bases). Germline CDR1 is KGHSH and CDR2 is LQKENI. This CDR3 is built from 16 residues. Trimming cost V 6 bases and J 4 bases, with 19 bases left between them. CDR3 nucleotides: TGTGCCAGCTCTTCATGGACTCCGTCACCTTACAATGAGCAGTTCTTC. Protein: CASSSWTPSPYNEQFF.

The CDR3 DNA follows: TGTGCCAGCAGCTTAGGGACTAGCGAATACAATGAGCAGTTCTTC. As protein: CASSLGTSEYNEQFF. The chain has TRBV11-3 and TRBJ2-1; TRBD2 matches at 9 bases. There are 15 residues in the CDR3. Trimming at V came to 1 base and at J to 4 bases, leaving 2 bases not matched to a gene. Germline values: CDR1 SGHNT, CDR2 YENEEA.

Only a few counts were recorded for this clone. This chain's CDR3 is CASSPPASYEQYF. DNA of the CDR3: TGTGCCAGCAGTCCACCGGCCTCCTACGAGCAGTACTTC. The chain recombines TRBV6-5 with TRBJ2-7; D call uncertain. The germline V and J ends were trimmed by 5 bases and 0 bases, with 8 bases remaining between them. The CDR3 consists of 13 residues. Germline CDR1 and CDR2: MNHEY and SVGAGI.

The J gene is TRBJ1-2, the V gene TRBV9; 7 positions agree with TRBD1. The length of the CDR3 is 15 residues. J was trimmed by 4 bases and V by 3 bases; bases with no gene match: 9. Germline CDR1 and CDR2: SGDLS and YYNGEE. As DNA, the CDR3 is TGTGCCAGCAGCGCCCACAGACAGGGCTCCTATGGCTACACCTTC. This encodes CASSAHRQGSYGYTF.